This T cell receptor beta chain came from a study of blood T cells in healthy people across ages. Findings of the study overall: Among T cells, TCR beta diversity per million cells dropped roughly linearly as age rose.

Germline V gives CDR1 DFQATT, CDR2 SNEGSKA (reference sequence). The CDR3 covers 17 residues. A second PCR of about 6 to 12 cycles used a sample-barcoded 5' primer and a J-beta primer mix. A template-switch adaptor that had 12 random nucleotides put a tag on each cDNA molecule. TCRdb ran MiXCR on the 5' RACE reads and lists one entry per CDR3 protein. The sample lists 550,000 to 600,000 distinct CDR3 sequences; 25% to 30% were seen once. Peripheral blood, roughly 9.1 milliliters per donor, was collected. This clonotype was counted a few times. Its target is unknown. The clonotype comes from a woman aged 70-85 years in good health. The sample was blood. The chain employs TRBV20-1 and TRBJ2-5, with 14 positions matching TRBD2. Matching the DNA end better, TRBJ2-7 makes the J call doubtful. The CDR3 sequence is CSAIQLTSGGVPYEQYF. DNA for the CDR3: TGCAGTGCTATCCAATTGACTAGCGGGGGGGTTCCCTACGAGCAGTACTTC.